One TCR beta chain is described in this entry. The data were taken from a study of blood T cell repertoires in COVID-19. Looking at the study overall: COVID-19 samples collected from the United States, Italy and Spain covered acute and convalescent phases. PBMCs, B-cell-depleted T cells, or T cells were the source of the cDNA or gDNA that made up the material.

Germline V gene sequence: CDR1 KGHSH, CDR2 LQKENI. CDR3 length: 14 amino acids. With 6 bases clipped from V and 5 bases from J, the junction kept 4 bases outside the gene matches. Authors' data handling: Estimated nucleated cell counts came from reference gene primer amplification. The assay was immunoSEQ multiplex PCR, and TCRdb's table has in-frame clones only and misses some. That table gives V, J and clone size, and the DNA gave D and trimming. The sample contains some 270,000 clones, more than 65% of which appear only once. Sequencing was performed on peripheral blood. This clonotype was obtained from a person aged 70 to 80 with COVID-19, enrolled during active disease. The chain carries TRBV18 and TRBJ1-4; 9 positions match TRBD1. The CDR3 DNA sequence: TGTGCCAGCTCCGGGACAGGGCGGAATGAAAAACTGTTTTTT. This sequence encodes CASSGTGRNEKLFF.